This T cell receptor beta chain stems from a study of blood T cell repertoires in COVID-19. About the research overall: The United States, Italy and Spain provided the acute and convalescent COVID-19 samples. In each case, the material was cDNA or gDNA derived from T cells, B-cell-depleted T cells, or PBMCs.

CDR3 length: 15 amino acids. V was clipped by 4 bases and J by 3 bases; unmatched bases: 1. Germline values: CDR1 LGHDT, CDR2 YNNKEL (reference sequence). As processed by the authors: How many nucleated cells were present was estimated from reference gene primer amplification. Assay used: immunoSEQ multiplex PCR; TCRdb lists only in-frame clones, some missing. V, J and clone size derive from that table, while D and trimming were established from the DNA sequence. In the table there are about 230,000 clones, less than 85% of which are singletons. The sample was peripheral blood. This TCR derives from a woman in her sixties or seventies with active or convalescent COVID-19. This sequence joins TRBV3-1 (or the pseudogene TRBV3-2) and TRBJ2-3; 13 bases agree with TRBD2. The CDR3 here is CASSPTSGRTDTQYF. In DNA form, the CDR3 reads TGTGCCAGCAGCCCGACTAGCGGGAGGACAGATACGCAGTATTTT.